Listed below are T cell receptor beta chains from one sample, sequenced in a study of blood T cell repertoires in COVID-19. The data were produced by immunoSEQ multiplex PCR, yet TCRdb's version contains in-frame clones alone and is incomplete. The table includes more than 65,000 clones, over 70% detected once. Sequencing was performed on peripheral blood. The receptors were gathered from a man aged 45 to 65 with active COVID-19. Each CDR3 is given with its conserved first and last residue. D genes are given only for firm matches. Some rows have no size entry. The others give once, few or many, or a class for an expanded clone.

TGTGCCAGCAGCCAAGGCGGGGGGTACTACGAGCAGTACTTC	CASSQGGGYYEQYF	TRBD2	.	TRBV3-1/TRBV3-2	TRBJ2-7
TGCGCCAGCAGCCAAGGACAGGGGAGGGGAGAGACCCAGTACTTC	CASSQGQGRGETQYF	.	once	TRBV4-1	TRBJ2-5
TGTGCCAGCAGCTTGGGACTAGCGCCTCCTAGCGAGCAGTACTTC	CASSLGLAPPSEQYF	TRBD2	few	TRBV7-3	TRBJ2-7
TGCGCCAGCAGCTTCCGGGGGGCCGGCACAGATACGCAGTATTTT	CASSFRGAGTDTQYF	.	.	TRBV5-1	TRBJ2-3
TGTGCCAGCAGCCAACTGACCGGACTAGCGGGAGTTGCAGATACGCAGTATTTT	CASSQLTGLAGVADTQYF	TRBD2	.	TRBV4-2	TRBJ2-3
TGTGCCAGCTCACCGGCGGTCCTAACTAACTATGGCTACACCTTC	CASSPAVLTNYGYTF	.	once	TRBV18	TRBJ1-2
TGTGCCAGCAGCTTGGGACAGGGGACAAACATTCAGTACTTC	CASSLGQGTNIQYF	TRBD1	once	TRBV5-5	TRBJ2-4
TGTGCCAGCAGTTTAGGGACAGACTCCTACGAGCAGTACTTC	CASSLGTDSYEQYF	TRBD1	.	TRBV28	TRBJ2-7
TGTGCCAGCAGTGAATTAAATGAGGGGGCGGAGACCCAGTACTTC	CASSELNEGAETQYF	TRBD1	.	TRBV25-1	TRBJ2-5
TGTGCCAGCAGCCCTAACGGGTACAATGAGCAGTTCTTC	CASSPNGYNEQFF	.	once	TRBV7-2	TRBJ2-1
TGTGCCAGCAGTGGCGCCGGGACACAAAATTCACCCCTCCACTTT	CASSGAGTQNSPLHF	.	once	TRBV28	TRBJ1-6
TGTGCCTGGAGTGTACTGGGGGCGCCTATGAACACTGAAGCTTTCTTT	CAWSVLGAPMNTEAFF	.	.	TRBV30	TRBJ1-1
TGTGCCAGCAGTCCAGCGGAGAGCTCCTACAATGAGCAGTTCTTC	CASSPAESSYNEQFF	.	.	TRBV27	TRBJ2-1
TGTGCCAGCAGTTACGTCGGCGGGCAATTCACAGATACGCAGTATTTT	CASSYVGGQFTDTQYF	.	.	TRBV6-5	TRBJ2-3
TGTGCCAGCAGTGAAACAGGCTACGAGCAGTACTTC	CASSETGYEQYF	.	.	TRBV2	TRBJ2-7
TGCGCCAGCAGCTTGGCTCAGGATTACACCGGGGAGCTGTTTTTT	CASSLAQDYTGELFF	.	few	TRBV5-1	TRBJ2-2
TGTGCCAGCAGCTTGGTGTACAGGGGCTATGGCTACACCTTC	CASSLVYRGYGYTF	TRBD1	.	TRBV5-6	TRBJ1-2
TGTGCAAGTCGCTCAACCAATAGGGGGACTAGCGGGAGCTATGAGCAGTTCTTC	CASRSTNRGTSGSYEQFF	.	once	TRBV12-2	TRBJ2-1
TGTGCCAGCAGCCGGATATCCCCCTGGGGGACAATGAACTCTGGGGCCAACGTCCTGACTTTC	CASSRISPWGTMNSGANVLTF	.	few	TRBV3-1/TRBV3-2	TRBJ2-6
TGCGCCAGCAGCCTAATGGGGGCAGGGGCCACCGGGGAGCTGTTTTTT	CASSLMGAGATGELFF	.	.	TRBV5-1	TRBJ2-2
TGTGCCAGCAGCTTGGGACAGGGTGGGGAAGTGGAGACCCAGTACTTC	CASSLGQGGEVETQYF	TRBD1	.	TRBV5-4	TRBJ2-5
TGTGCCAGTAGTATCCCCAGGGGGCCGAATGAAAAACTGTTTTTT	CASSIPRGPNEKLFF	TRBD1	.	TRBV19	TRBJ1-4
TGTGCCAGCACCCCCATTGACGACTTACCTGGGGCCAACGTCCTGACTTTC	CASTPIDDLPGANVLTF	.	.	TRBV6-2/TRBV6-3	TRBJ2-6
TGCGCCAGCAGCTCGGAAGGGCCAGGGGCGGGCGAGACCCAGTACTTC	CASSSEGPGAGETQYF	.	once	TRBV5-1	TRBJ2-5
TGTGCCAGCAGTTACACCTTCAGGGCCACGGACCGGTATACGCAGTATTTT	CASSYTFRATDRYTQYF	.	once	TRBV6-2/TRBV6-3	TRBJ2-3
TGCGCCACAAGCGGGGGTAGTGGGGCCAACGTCCTGACTTTC	CATSGGSGANVLTF	TRBD2	few	TRBV5-1	TRBJ2-6
TGTGCCAGCAGCCAAGGACTAGTCAGGTCCTACAATGAGCAGTTCTTC	CASSQGLVRSYNEQFF	.	.	TRBV3-1/TRBV3-2	TRBJ2-1
TGTGCCAGCAGCTTGGTGGCAGGGCGCGGCTACACCTTC	CASSLVAGRGYTF	.	.	TRBV5-6	TRBJ1-2
TGTGCCAGTGAGTCTATGTTGTCTGGGGCCAACGTCCTGACTTTC	CASESMLSGANVLTF	.	.	TRBV19	TRBJ2-6
TGTGCCAGCAGCCAAAACCGAGACGGGGGACCCTACAATGAGCAGTTCTTC	CASSQNRDGGPYNEQFF	.	.	TRBV3-1/TRBV3-2	TRBJ2-1
TGCGCCAGCAGCTTAACGGGAGGTGGCCAAGAGACCCAGTACTTC	CASSLTGGGQETQYF	TRBD2	.	TRBV5-1	TRBJ2-5
TGTGCCAGCTCACGGGAAACGGAGACTAGCGACACCATATATTTT	CASSRETETSDTIYF	.	once	TRBV18	TRBJ1-3
TGTGCCAGCAGTGAACAGGAATACACTGAAGCTTTCTTT	CASSEQEYTEAFF	.	.	TRBV6-4	TRBJ1-1
TGTGCCAGCAGCTTACCCCCCAGACTAGCGGGAGGGCGGGATGAGCAGTTCTTC	CASSLPPRLAGGRDEQFF	TRBD2	.	TRBV7-9	TRBJ2-1
TGTGCCAGTAGTATCGTAGGACAGAGCTATGGCTACACCTTC	CASSIVGQSYGYTF	.	.	TRBV19	TRBJ1-2
TGTGCCAGCTTGCGGGGGGCCGCCGCGAACACCGGGGAGCTGTTTTTT	CASLRGAAANTGELFF	TRBD2	.	TRBV9	TRBJ2-2
TGCGCCAGCAGCTTGGAGGCTAGCGGGAGATACATTCAGTACTTC	CASSLEASGRYIQYF	TRBD2	.	TRBV5-1	TRBJ2-4
TGTGCCAGCAGTGAAGCGTTGACAGGAGGGACCCAGTACTTC	CASSEALTGGTQYF	.	.	TRBV2	TRBJ2-5
TGTGCCAGTAGTATACAGGGGGTCTGGGGGCCCCAGCATTTT	CASSIQGVWGPQHF	TRBD1	.	TRBV19	TRBJ1-5
TGTGCCAGCAGCGTCGCGGGGGTCTCCTACGAGCAGTACTTC	CASSVAGVSYEQYF	TRBD2	.	TRBV6-6	TRBJ2-7
TGTGCCAGCAGTGACAGGGTGTATGGCTACACCTTC	CASSDRVYGYTF	TRBD1	.	TRBV6-2/TRBV6-3	TRBJ1-2
TGTGCCAGTAGTATAGTGGGGAGATCGGGAAAACTGTTTTTT	CASSIVGRSGKLFF	.	.	TRBV19	TRBJ1-4
TGTGCCAGCAGTCCATCCGGGACAGAGACCGGGGAGCTGTTTTTT	CASSPSGTETGELFF	TRBD1	once	TRBV27	TRBJ2-2
TGTGCCAGCAGCTTGGTTGGGGCGACGGATACGCAGTATTTT	CASSLVGATDTQYF	.	.	TRBV5-4	TRBJ2-3
TGTGCCAGCAGTGGACAGGGGGGGAATGAGCAGTTCTTC	CASSGQGGNEQFF	TRBD1	.	TRBV11-3	TRBJ2-1